This T cell receptor beta chain stems from a study of T cell changes during pregnancy in multiple sclerosis. TCRdb keeps only in-frame clones here, not all; method: immunoSEQ multiplex PCR. Among about 36,000 clones listed, over 80% were seen once. The CDR3 is 14 residues long. Germline CDR1 reads MNHNY; CDR2 reads SVGAGI (reference sequence). The V gene lost 5 bases and the J gene lost 5 bases, with 15 bases spanning the gap. V usage is TRBV6-6 and J usage is TRBJ2-5; D might be TRBD1 or TRBD2, each matching 6 bases. The TCR was taken from a female donor with multiple sclerosis, enrolled in a pregnancy study. Sequencing input: PBMCs (not recorded whether the cells were cultured). This CDR3 is CASSPPGARETQYF. CDR3 coding DNA: TGTGCCAGCAGTCCCCCGGGGGCGAGGGAGACCCAGTACTTC.